The following is a T cell receptor (beta chain) sequence with its context. Preparation of the TCRbeta library involved a method that used unique molecular identifiers. MiXCR, run by TCRdb on the PCR reads, gives a single entry per CDR3 protein. The repertoire includes some 550,000 distinct CDR3 sequences, around 19% of them detected once, and 3.3% sits in the top ten. This sample was included in a study of T-cell reconstitution after alpha-beta-depleted transplantation in children. This TCR was sampled from a human donor who donated a stem cell graft to a child with acute lymphoblastic leukemia. The sequences come from PBMCs from the stem cell graft donor, collected from the stem cell graft.

In DNA form, the CDR3 reads TGTGCTTATGGAACCCCGACCAATGAGCAGTTCTTC. This translates into CAYGTPTNEQFF. This rearrangement joins TRBV30 to TRBJ2-1; D uncertain. Germline V gene lookup returns CDR1 GTSNPN and CDR2 SVGIG (reference sequence). The CDR3 sequence is 12 residues long.